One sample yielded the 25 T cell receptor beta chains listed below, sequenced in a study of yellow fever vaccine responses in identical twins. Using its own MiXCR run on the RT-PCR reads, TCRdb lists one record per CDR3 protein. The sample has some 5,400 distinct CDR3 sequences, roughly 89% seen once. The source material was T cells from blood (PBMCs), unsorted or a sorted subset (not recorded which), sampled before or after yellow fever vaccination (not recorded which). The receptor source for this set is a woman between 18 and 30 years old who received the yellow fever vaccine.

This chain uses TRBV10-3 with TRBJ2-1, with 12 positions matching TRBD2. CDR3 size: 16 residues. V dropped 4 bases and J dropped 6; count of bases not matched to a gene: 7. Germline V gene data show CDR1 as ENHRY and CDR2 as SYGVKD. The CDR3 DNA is TGTGCCATCAGTGCCATGACTAGCGGGAGTATCAATGAGCAGTTCTTC. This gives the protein CAISAMTSGSINEQFF.

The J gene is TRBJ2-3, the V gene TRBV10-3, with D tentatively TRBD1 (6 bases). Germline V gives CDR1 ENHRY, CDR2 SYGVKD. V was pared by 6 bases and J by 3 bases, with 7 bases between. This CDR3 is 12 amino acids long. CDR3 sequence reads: CAISGQTDTQYF. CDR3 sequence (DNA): TGTGCCATCAGCGGACAGACAGATACGCAGTATTTT.

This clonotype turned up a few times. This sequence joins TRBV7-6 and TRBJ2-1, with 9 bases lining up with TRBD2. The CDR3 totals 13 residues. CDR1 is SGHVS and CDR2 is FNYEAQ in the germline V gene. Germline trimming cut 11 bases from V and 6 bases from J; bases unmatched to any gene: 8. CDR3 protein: CASGLAGLNEQFF. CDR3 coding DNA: TGTGCCTCGGGCCTAGCGGGGCTCAATGAGCAGTTCTTC.

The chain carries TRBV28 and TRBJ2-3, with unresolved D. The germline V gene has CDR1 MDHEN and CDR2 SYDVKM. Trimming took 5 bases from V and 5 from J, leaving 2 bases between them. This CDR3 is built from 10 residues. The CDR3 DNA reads TGTGCCAGCAGTCTAGATACGCAGTATTTT. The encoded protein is CASSLDTQYF. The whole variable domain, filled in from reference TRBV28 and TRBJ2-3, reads DVKVTQSSRYLVKRTGEKVFLECVQDMDHENMFWYRQDPGLGLRLIYFSYDVKMKEKGDIPEGYSVSREKKERFSLILESASTNQTSMYLCASSLDTQYFGPGTRLTVL.

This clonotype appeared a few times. CDR3 nucleotides: TGTGCCAGCTCACCCGGGCCGAGCAATCAGCCCCAGCATTTT. Residues: CASSPGPSNQPQHF. J is TRBJ1-5 and V is TRBV18, with no clear D. Germline CDR1 is KGHSH and CDR2 is LQKENI. There are 14 residues in the CDR3. Trimming took off 3 bases at V and 1 base at J, with 7 bases between the two ends.

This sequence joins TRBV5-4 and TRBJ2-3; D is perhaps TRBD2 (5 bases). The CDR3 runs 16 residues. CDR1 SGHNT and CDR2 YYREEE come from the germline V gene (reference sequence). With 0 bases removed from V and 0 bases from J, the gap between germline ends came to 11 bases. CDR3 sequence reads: CASSLGSEASTDTQYF. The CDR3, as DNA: TGTGCCAGCAGCTTGGGTAGCGAGGCTAGCACAGATACGCAGTATTTT.

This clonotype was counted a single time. The CDR3 bases are TGTGCCAGCAGTCTTGGACAGCCCACTGAAGCTTTCTTT. Translation: CASSLGQPTEAFF. This chain connects TRBV25-1 to TRBJ1-1; possible D gene TRBD1, 6 bases. Trimming removed 5 bases from V and 4 bases from J, with 11 bases in between. Germline V gene sequence: CDR1 MGHDK, CDR2 SYGVNS. The CDR3 has 13 amino acids.

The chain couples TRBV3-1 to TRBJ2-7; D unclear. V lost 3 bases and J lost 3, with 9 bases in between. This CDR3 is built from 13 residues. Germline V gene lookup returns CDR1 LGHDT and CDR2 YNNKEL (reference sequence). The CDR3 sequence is CASSQGYSYEQYF. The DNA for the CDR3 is TGTGCCAGCAGCCAGGGGTATAGCTACGAGCAGTACTTC.

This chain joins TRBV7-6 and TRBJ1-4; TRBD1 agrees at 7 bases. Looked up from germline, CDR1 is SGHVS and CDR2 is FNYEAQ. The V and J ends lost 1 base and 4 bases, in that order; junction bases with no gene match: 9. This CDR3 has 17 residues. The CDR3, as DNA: TGTGCCAGCAGCTTAGAGAAAGGGGGCACGGGTAATGAAAAACTGTTTTTT. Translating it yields CASSLEKGGTGNEKLFF.

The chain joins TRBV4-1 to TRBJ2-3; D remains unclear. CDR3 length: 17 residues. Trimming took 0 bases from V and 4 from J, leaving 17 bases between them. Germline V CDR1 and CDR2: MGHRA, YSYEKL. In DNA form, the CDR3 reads TGCGCCAGCAGCCAAGAAGGAGCCCCCTGGCTGGCAGATACGCAGTATTTT. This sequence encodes CASSQEGAPWLADTQYF.

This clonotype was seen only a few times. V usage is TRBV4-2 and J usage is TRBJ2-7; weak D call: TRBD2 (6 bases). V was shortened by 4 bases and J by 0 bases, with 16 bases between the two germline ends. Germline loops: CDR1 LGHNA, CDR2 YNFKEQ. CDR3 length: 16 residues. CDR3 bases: TGTGCCAGCAGCCCGCTTTCGACTAGGAGCTCCTACGAGCAGTACTTC. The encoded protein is CASSPLSTRSSYEQYF.

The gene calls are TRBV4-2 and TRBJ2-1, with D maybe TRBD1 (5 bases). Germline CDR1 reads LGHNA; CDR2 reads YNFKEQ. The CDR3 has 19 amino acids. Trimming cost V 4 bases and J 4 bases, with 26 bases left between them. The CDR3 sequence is CASSPVRVLASLGYNEQFF. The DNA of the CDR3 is TGTGCCAGCAGCCCGGTCAGGGTTTTGGCCTCCCTGGGGTACAATGAGCAGTTCTTC.

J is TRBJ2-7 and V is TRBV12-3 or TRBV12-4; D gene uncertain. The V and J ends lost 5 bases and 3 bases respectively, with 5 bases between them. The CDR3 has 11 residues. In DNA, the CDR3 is TGTGCCAGCAGTACCTACTACGAGCAGTACTTC. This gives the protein CASSTYYEQYF.

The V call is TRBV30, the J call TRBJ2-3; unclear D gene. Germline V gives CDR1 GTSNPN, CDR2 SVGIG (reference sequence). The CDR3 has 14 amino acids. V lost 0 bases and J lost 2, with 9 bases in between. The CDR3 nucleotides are TGTGCCTGGAGTGTCAATCAGATCACAGATACGCAGTATTTT. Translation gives CAWSVNQITDTQYF.

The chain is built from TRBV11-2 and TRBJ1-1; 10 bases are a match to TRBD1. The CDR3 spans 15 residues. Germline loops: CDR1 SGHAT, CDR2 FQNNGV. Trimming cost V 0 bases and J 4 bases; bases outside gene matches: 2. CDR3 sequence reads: CASSLEGQGLTEAFF. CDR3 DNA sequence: TGTGCCAGCAGCTTAGAGGGACAGGGGCTCACTGAAGCTTTCTTT.

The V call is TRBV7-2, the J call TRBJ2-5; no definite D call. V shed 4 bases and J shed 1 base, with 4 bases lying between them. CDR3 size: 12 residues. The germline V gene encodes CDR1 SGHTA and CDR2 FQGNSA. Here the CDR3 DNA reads TGTGCCAGCAGCTACTCCCAAGAGACCCAGTACTTC. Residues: CASSYSQETQYF.

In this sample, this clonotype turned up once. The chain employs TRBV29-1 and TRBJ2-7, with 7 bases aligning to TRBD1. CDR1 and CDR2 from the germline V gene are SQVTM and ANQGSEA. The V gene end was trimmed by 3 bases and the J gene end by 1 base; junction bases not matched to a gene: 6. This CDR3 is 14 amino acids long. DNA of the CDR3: TGCAGCGTTGAGACAGGGTTTGAATCCTACGAGCAGTACTTC. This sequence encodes CSVETGFESYEQYF.

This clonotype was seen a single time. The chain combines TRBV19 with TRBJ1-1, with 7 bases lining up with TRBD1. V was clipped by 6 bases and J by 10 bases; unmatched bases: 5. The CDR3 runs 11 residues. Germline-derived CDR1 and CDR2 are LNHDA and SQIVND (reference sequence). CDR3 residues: CASSKGAGAFF. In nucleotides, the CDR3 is TGTGCCAGTAGCAAGGGGGCGGGAGCTTTCTTT.

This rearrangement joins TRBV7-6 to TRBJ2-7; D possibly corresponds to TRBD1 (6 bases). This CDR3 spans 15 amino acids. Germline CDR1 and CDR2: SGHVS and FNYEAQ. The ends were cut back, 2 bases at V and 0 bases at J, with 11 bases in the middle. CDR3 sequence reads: CASSLLGASSYEQYF. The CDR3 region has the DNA TGTGCCAGCAGCTTACTGGGGGCTAGCTCCTACGAGCAGTACTTC.

In nucleotides, the CDR3 is TGCAGTGCTAGAGATCCCTCAGACAGGGGAGGTTCACCCCTCCACTTT. It translates to CSARDPSDRGGSPLHF. The rearrangement links TRBV20-1 to TRBJ1-6; 8 nucleotides match TRBD1. The CDR3 has 16 amino acids. Germline V gives CDR1 DFQATT, CDR2 SNEGSKA (reference sequence). V gave up 0 bases and J gave up 9 bases; unmatched junction bases: 10.

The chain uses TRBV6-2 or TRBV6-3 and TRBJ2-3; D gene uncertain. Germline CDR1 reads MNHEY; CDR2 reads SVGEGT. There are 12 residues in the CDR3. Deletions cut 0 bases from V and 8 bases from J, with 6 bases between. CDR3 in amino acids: CASSYSRGTQYF. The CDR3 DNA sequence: TGTGCCAGCAGTTACTCCCGCGGTACGCAGTATTTT.

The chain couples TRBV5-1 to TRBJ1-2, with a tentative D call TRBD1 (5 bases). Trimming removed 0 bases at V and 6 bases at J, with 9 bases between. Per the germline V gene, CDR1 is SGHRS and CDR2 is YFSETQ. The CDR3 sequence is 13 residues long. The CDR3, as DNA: TGCGCCAGCAGCTTGGGAGGGGCCGATGGCTACACCTTC. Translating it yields CASSLGGADGYTF.

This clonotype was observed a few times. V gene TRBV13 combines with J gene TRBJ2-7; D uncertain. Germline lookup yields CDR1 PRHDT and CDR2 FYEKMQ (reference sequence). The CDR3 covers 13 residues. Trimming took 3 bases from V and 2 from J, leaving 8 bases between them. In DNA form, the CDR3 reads TGTGCCAGCAGCTTGGACGGAACCTACGAGCAGTACTTC. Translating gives CASSLDGTYEQYF.

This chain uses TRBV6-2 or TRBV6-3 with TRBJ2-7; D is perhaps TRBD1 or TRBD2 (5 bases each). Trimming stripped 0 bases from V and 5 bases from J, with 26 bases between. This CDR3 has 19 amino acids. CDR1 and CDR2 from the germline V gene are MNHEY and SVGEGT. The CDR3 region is CASSYSFVEPGPASHEQYF. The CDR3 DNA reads TGTGCCAGCAGTTACTCTTTCGTCGAACCGGGACCCGCCTCACACGAGCAGTACTTC.

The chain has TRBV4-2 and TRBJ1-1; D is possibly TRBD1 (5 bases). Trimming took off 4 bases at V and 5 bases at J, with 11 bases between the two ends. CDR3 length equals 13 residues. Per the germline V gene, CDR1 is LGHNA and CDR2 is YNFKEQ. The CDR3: CASSPAGWTEAFF. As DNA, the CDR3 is TGTGCCAGCAGCCCCGCAGGGTGGACTGAAGCTTTCTTT.